The 27 T cell receptor beta chains presented below share a single source sample, sequenced in a study of cytomegalovirus exposure and HLA in healthy donors. The PCR was carried out with 60 Vbeta primers and 13 Jbeta primers. Repertoires were generated with immunoSEQ multiplex PCR, while TCRdb's copy carries only in-frame clones and drops some. The data hold about 160,000 clones, with over 80% observed a single time. The source material was PBMCs. The receptors here all came from a girl aged 10 to 17 in good health and CMV-seropositive.

The gene calls are TRBV2 and TRBJ2-5; 7 nucleotides align to TRBD2. This CDR3 spans 14 amino acids. Per germline, CDR1 SNHLY and CDR2 FYNNEI. The junction had 11 bases not matched to a gene; V was cut back by 5 bases and J by 8 bases. The CDR3 DNA follows: TGTGCCAGCAGTAGTGGCGGTCCGGGGGGTACCCAGTACTTC. Translating it yields CASSSGGPGGTQYF.

The chain has TRBV7-6 and TRBJ2-1; 14 bases fit TRBD2. This CDR3 contains 17 residues. Looked up from germline, CDR1 is SGHVS and CDR2 is FNYEAQ. V was clipped by 4 bases and J by 8 bases; unmatched bases: 10. CDR3: CASSSRGGLAGGDEQFF. The CDR3 bases are TGTGCCAGCAGCTCGCGAGGAGGACTAGCGGGAGGAGATGAGCAGTTCTTC.

This clone was counted a few times. As DNA, the CDR3 is TGTGCCAGCTCACGAAAAGGGGGCCCCCGGAACACTGAAGCTTTCTTT. Translating it yields CASSRKGGPRNTEAFF. The J gene is TRBJ1-1, the V gene TRBV18; 7 nucleotides line up with TRBD1. Trimming at V came to 4 bases and at J to 1 base, leaving 9 bases not matched to a gene. The CDR3 consists of 16 residues. Germline V lookup: CDR1 KGHSH, CDR2 LQKENI.

The genes are TRBV29-1 and TRBJ2-3; a possible D gene is TRBD2 (6 bases). Trimming cost V 7 bases and J 4 bases, with 18 bases left between them. Germline V gene sequence: CDR1 SQVTM, CDR2 ANQGSEA. The CDR3 totals 14 residues. The CDR3 DNA is TGCAGCGGCCGGTGGGGGACGGGGGCAGATACGCAGTATTTT. Translating it yields CSGRWGTGADTQYF.

The V call is TRBV6-1, the J call TRBJ1-1, with D maybe TRBD1 (6 bases). Germline lookup yields CDR1 MNHNS and CDR2 SASEGT. This CDR3 is built from 16 residues. Deletions cut 4 bases from V and 6 bases from J, with 21 bases between. CDR3: CASSVIRGPGGAEAFF. DNA for the CDR3: TGTGCCAGCAGTGTTATCAGGGGCCCGGGGGGTGCTGAAGCTTTCTTT.

The CDR3 region has the DNA TGTGCCAGCAGTTCGAACAGACAGGGGAACGGCGAGCAGTTCTTC. Protein sequence: CASSSNRQGNGEQFF. The chain has TRBV7-9 and TRBJ2-1, with TRBD1 matching 8 bases. Germline V gives CDR1 SEHNR, CDR2 FQNEAQ (reference sequence). V lost 6 bases, J lost 10 bases, and 14 bases stayed unmatched. The CDR3 spans 15 residues.

This rearrangement joins TRBV7-2 to TRBJ1-4, with D possibly being TRBD1 (6 bases). V gave up 4 bases and J gave up 4 bases, with 10 bases separating them. The CDR3 consists of 14 residues. Germline assignment: CDR1 SGHTA and CDR2 FQGNSA. The CDR3 loop is CASSSGTHNEKLFF. The CDR3 DNA reads as TGTGCCAGCAGCTCCGGGACACATAATGAAAAACTGTTTTTT.

This chain uses TRBV21-1 with TRBJ2-4; the table's D call, TRBD2, has no DNA check behind it. TRBV21-1 is a documented pseudogene. CDR3 length: 18 residues. The CDR3 protein is CASSKVKRTSRCKNIQYF. The DNA of the CDR3 is TGTGCCAGCAGCAAAGTTAAGAGGACTAGCCGTTGCAAAAACATTCAGTACTTC.

The chain employs TRBV29-1 and TRBJ1-2; a possible D gene is TRBD1 (6 bases). Per germline, CDR1 SQVTM and CDR2 ANQGSEA. The CDR3 is 14 amino acids. Trimming left V 6 bases short and J 4 bases short, with 18 bases between. The CDR3 region is CSVGGGGLGYGYTF. Written as DNA, the CDR3 is TGCAGCGTGGGGGGAGGGGGGCTCGGCTATGGCTACACCTTC.

The chain carries TRBV7-3 and TRBJ1-2; 7 bases line up with TRBD1. The CDR3 is 14 amino acids. Germline V CDR1 and CDR2: SGHTA, FQGTGA. V was clipped by 5 bases and J by 4 bases; unmatched bases: 7. DNA of the CDR3: TGTGCCAGCAGCCCGTCGACAGGGACCTATGGCTACACCTTC. Its translation is CASSPSTGTYGYTF.

This chain links TRBV30 with TRBJ2-2, with a tentative D call TRBD1 (6 bases). The CDR3 is made up of 12 amino acids. CDR1 and CDR2 (germline): GTSNPN, SVGIG (reference sequence). V lost 5 bases and J lost 7, with 11 bases in between. The CDR3 DNA follows: TGTGCCTGGCATACAGGGATCGGGGAGCTGTTTTTT. Translating it yields CAWHTGIGELFF.

The V call is TRBV7-2, the J call TRBJ1-5; D is undetermined. This CDR3 contains 15 residues. Germline loops: CDR1 SGHTA, CDR2 FQGNSA. V was cut by 1 base and J by 2 bases, with 9 bases left in between. This chain's CDR3 is CASSLGQAGNQPQHF. The CDR3 DNA reads TGTGCCAGCAGCTTAGGGCAGGCAGGCAATCAGCCCCAGCATTTT.

The chain has TRBV19 and TRBJ1-2, with D possibly matching TRBD1 (6 bases). Trimming cost V 5 bases and J 12 bases, with 22 bases left between them. Germline V CDR1 and CDR2: LNHDA, SQIVND (reference sequence). CDR3 size: 14 residues. In DNA form, the CDR3 reads TGTGCCAGTAGTGACTCCACCGGGACAACGGAGGACACCTTC. Translation gives CASSDSTGTTEDTF.

The chain uses TRBV15 and TRBJ2-3; possible D gene TRBD1, 5 bases. The CDR3 spans 15 residues. V was cut by 1 base and J by 2 bases, with 10 bases left in between. Germline assignment: CDR1 LNHNV and CDR2 YYDKDF (reference sequence). The DNA of the CDR3 is TGTGCCACCAGCAGAGCAGGGTCCCTCACAGATACGCAGTATTTT. This codes for CATSRAGSLTDTQYF.

This chain uses TRBV30 with TRBJ2-7, with 9 bases lining up with TRBD1. The CDR3 runs to 12 residues. After removal of 3 bases from V and 4 bases from J, the junction contained 1 base not matched to a gene. The germline gives CDR1 GTSNPN, CDR2 SVGIG (reference sequence). As DNA, the CDR3 is TGTGCCTGGAGGACAGGGGGTTACGAGCAGTACTTC. Translation gives CAWRTGGYEQYF. The whole variable domain, filled in from reference TRBV30 and TRBJ2-7, reads SQTIHQWPATLVQPVGSPLSLECTVEGTSNPNLYWYRQAAGRGLQLLFYSVGIGQISSEVPQNLSASRPQDRQFILSSKKLLLSDSGFYLCAWRTGGYEQYFGPGTRLTVT.

This clone was observed a single time. V is TRBV19 and J is TRBJ1-4; D might be TRBD1 (6 bases). This CDR3 has 13 amino acids. The germline V and J ends were trimmed by 6 bases and 7 bases, with 12 bases remaining between them. CDR1 LNHDA and CDR2 SQIVND come from the germline V gene (reference sequence). CDR3: CASRPTGFEKLFF. The CDR3 DNA is TGTGCCAGTAGACCAACAGGGTTTGAAAAACTGTTTTTT.

The V call is TRBV30, the J call TRBJ1-5; weak D call: TRBD1 (5 bases). CDR1 GTSNPN and CDR2 SVGIG come from the germline V gene (reference sequence). The V end lost 3 bases, the J end lost 4 bases, and 16 bases lay between the germline ends. The CDR3 covers 15 residues. In DNA, the CDR3 is TGTGCCTGGAGCGGCGGGACTCCTAGGAATCAGCCCCAGCATTTT. Protein sequence: CAWSGGTPRNQPQHF.

The gene calls are TRBV6-5 and TRBJ1-4; D is uncertain. CDR1 is MNHEY, CDR2 SVGAGI, per germline. The ends were cut back, 2 bases at V and 5 bases at J, with 15 bases in the middle. This CDR3 has 16 residues. The CDR3, as DNA: TGTGCCAGCAGTTACGACTTTTCGCACCCCAATGAAAAACTGTTTTTT. This codes for CASSYDFSHPNEKLFF.

The chain is built from TRBV19 and TRBJ2-6; 8 positions agree with TRBD1. Germline loops: CDR1 LNHDA, CDR2 SQIVND (reference sequence). With 5 bases clipped from V and 1 base from J, the junction kept 1 base outside the gene matches. The CDR3 is 15 amino acids. CDR3 residues: CASSRTGSGANVLTF. CDR3 bases: TGTGCCAGTAGTCGGACAGGGTCTGGGGCCAACGTCCTGACTTTC. The entire variable domain, with the rest obtained from reference TRBV19 and TRBJ2-6, is as follows: DGGITQSPKYLFRKEGQNVTLSCEQNLNHDAMYWYRQDPGQGLRLIYYSQIVNDFQKGDIAEGYSVSREKKESFPLTVTSAQKNPTAFYLCASSRTGSGANVLTFGAGSRLTVL.

V gene TRBV25-1 combines with J gene TRBJ2-3, with no clear D. Trimming pared 2 bases from V and 6 bases from J, leaving 12 bases between. The CDR3 length is 14 residues. Germline CDR1 is MGHDK and CDR2 is SYGVNS. The CDR3, as DNA: TGTGCCAGCAGTGAAAATATGGCCGGGGATACGCAGTATTTT. This encodes CASSENMAGDTQYF.

The chain carries TRBV28 and TRBJ2-7, with TRBD1 as a possible D gene (6 bases). The CDR3 has 15 residues. CDR1 and CDR2 from the germline V gene are MDHEN and SYDVKM. V shed 4 bases and J shed 1 base, with 14 bases lying between them. CDR3 protein: CASSSRGEGSYEQYF. The CDR3 DNA reads as TGTGCCAGCAGTTCCAGGGGCGAGGGATCCTACGAGCAGTACTTC.

This clone was found a few times. The chain uses TRBV28 and TRBJ1-2; D call uncertain. The V gene lost 5 bases and the J gene lost 0 bases, with 7 bases spanning the gap. Germline V CDR1 and CDR2: MDHEN, SYDVKM. This CDR3 is built from 13 residues. CDR3 DNA: TGTGCCAGCAGTGAATCAGCTAACTATGGCTACACCTTC. Translation: CASSESANYGYTF.

This clone was seen only once. The chain uses TRBV7-6 and TRBJ1-1; D is undetermined. V was cut by 6 bases and J by 1 base, with 12 bases left in between. CDR3 length: 14 amino acids. The germline CDR1 and CDR2 sequences are SGHVS and FNYEAQ. The CDR3 sequence: CASRVGDGNTEAFF. Here the CDR3 DNA reads TGTGCCAGCAGGGTAGGAGATGGGAACACTGAAGCTTTCTTT.

Details on this clone: An end of the junction does not agree with germline; a read error may underlie this. Other DNA sequences within the sample encode an identical CDR3. V gene TRBV2 combines with J gene TRBJ2-1; 13 bases agree with TRBD2. Germline V gene data show CDR1 as SNHLY and CDR2 as FYNNEI. This CDR3 has 15 amino acids. Written as DNA, the CDR3 is TGTGCCAGCAGTGGGACTAGCGGGAGAAACAATGAACAGTTCTTC. Residues: CASSGTSGRNNEQFF.

The chain employs TRBV4-1 and TRBJ1-3, with 8 bases identical to TRBD1. The trim removed 1 base at V and 4 bases at J, leaving 3 bases unmatched. CDR1 MGHRA and CDR2 YSYEKL come from the germline V gene. CDR3 size: 15 residues. The CDR3 nucleotides are TGCGCCAGCAGCCAAGGTGGGACAGGCGGAAACACCATATATTTT. Protein product: CASSQGGTGGNTIYF.

The count of this clone is one. The chain uses TRBV28 and TRBJ2-7, with 8 bases matching TRBD1. The CDR3 is 13 amino acids. Germline loops: CDR1 MDHEN, CDR2 SYDVKM. Trimming cost V 6 bases and J 3 bases; bases outside gene matches: 4. The CDR3 region is CASRRTGIYEQYF. The CDR3 bases are TGTGCCAGCAGGCGGACAGGGATCTACGAGCAGTACTTC.

Only one count was recorded for this clone. A junction end diverges from the germline sequence, so it may reflect a read error. V is TRBV7-7 and J is TRBJ2-7; the match to TRBD1 covers 10 bases. In germline, CDR1 is SSHAT, CDR2 FNYEAQ (reference sequence). This CDR3 spans 13 amino acids. CDR3 sequence (DNA): TGTGCTAGCAGCCCCGACAGGGGGCACGAGCAGTACTTC. Translated: CASSPDRGHEQYF.